The rows below give T cell receptor beta chains drawn from one sample of a study of blood T cells in healthy people across ages. TCRdb itself ran the 5' RACE reads through MiXCR, one entry per CDR3 protein. The repertoire holds 1.5 million to 2 million distinct CDR3 sequences, with approximately 30% as singletons. Source material: blood. The origin of the receptors is a woman in her thirties in good health. Both conserved end residues are part of each CDR3.

CDR3aa	v_gene	j_gene
CASSPGSWGSTIYF	TRBV7-6	TRBJ1-3
CASSVDTEVTDTRYF	TRBV9	TRBJ2-3
CASSSTSGEAGETQYF	TRBV7-9	TRBJ2-5
CASSLEAGGGGDTQYF	TRBV5-1	TRBJ2-3
CATSVQGIEGNQPQHF	TRBV24-1	TRBJ1-5
CASSFRQLSTDTQYF	TRBV12-3/TRBV12-4	TRBJ2-3
CASSLFGAGGEQYF	TRBV7-3	-
CASSLTLAGREFF	TRBV7-9	TRBJ2-1
CAIAPGDREQFF	TRBV10-3	TRBJ2-1
CSPSVVGGGEQFF	TRBV20-1	TRBJ2-1
CSARDRERQTQYF	TRBV20-1	-
CASSFSGGANVLTF	TRBV5-1	TRBJ2-6
CSASQGSSGNTIYF	TRBV20-1	TRBJ1-3
CASSVAGGGGLDTQYF	TRBV9	TRBJ2-3
CASSQQAQGFGYTF	TRBV18	TRBJ1-2
CASSLEGIPNTEAFF	TRBV5-1	TRBJ1-1
CASSLGGDSYYEQYF	TRBV5-1	TRBJ2-7
CASSLGGFRNEQYF	TRBV5-1	TRBJ2-7
CSAREGDTRETQYF	TRBV20-1	TRBJ2-5
CIVPRTGPNYGYTF	TRBV29-1	TRBJ1-2
CASRSTGTQNYEQYF	TRBV6-2/TRBV6-3	TRBJ2-7
CSAPKRESSYEQYF	TRBV20-1	TRBJ2-7